This TCR beta chain was sequenced for a study of cytomegalovirus exposure and HLA in healthy donors. Turning to this clone: Its antigen is still unknown.

Regarding the study as a whole: TCR beta chain V- and J-gene trimming was linked, in a later analysis, to a missense variant in DCLRE1C. Highest at DRB1 and lowest at HLA-C, TCR association rates differed among HLA loci in a later analysis. Earlier analysis found most TCR beta V segments productive about 87% or about 30% of the time. The study dropped some indistinguishable V segments, TRBV6-2 and TRBV6-3 among them.

Germline values: CDR1 MGHRA, CDR2 YSYEKL. Trimming cost V 1 base and J 5 bases, with 7 bases left between them. The CDR3 length is 13 residues. PCR primers comprised 60 Vbeta and 13 Jbeta primers. Profiling relied on immunoSEQ multiplex PCR, and the TCRdb table lists in-frame clones only, not all of them. The sample lists about 150,000 clones; more than 70% were seen once. The clonotype was recovered from a woman between 40 and 55 years old in good health and CMV-seropositive. Material for sequencing was PBMCs. This sequence joins TRBV4-1 and TRBJ2-3; D is unclear. The CDR3 sequence: CASSQGVEDTQYF. The CDR3 DNA reads as TGCGCCAGCAGCCAAGGAGTCGAAGATACGCAGTATTTT.